These 10 T cell receptor beta chains were sequenced from one sample in a study of CD8 T cells in ankylosing spondylitis. The study's findings and limits: Characteristic of ankylosing spondylitis blood, it appeared, was a TCR beta motif comprising about eight highly homologous variants.

Antigen specificity for these receptors is unknown. TCRdb re-derived calls from the 5' RACE reads in MiXCR, one entry per CDR3 protein. The sample holds 470,000 or so distinct CDR3 sequences, roughly 26% seen once. The sample taken for sequencing was blood, either unsorted or a sorted T cell fraction (not recorded which). The receptors stem from a male donor with ankylosing spondylitis.

A remark on this clonotype: One end of the junction does not line up with germline, which may come from a read error. This sequence joins TRBV4-2 and TRBJ2-1; D gene unclear. The CDR3 covers 13 residues. Germline V gene data show CDR1 as LGHNA and CDR2 as YNFKEQ. CDR3 region: CASSQSGVREEFF. CDR3 nucleotides: TGTGCCAGCAGCCAATCAGGCGTCCGTGAGGAGTTCTTC.

This clonotype occurred a few times. This chain links TRBV24-1 with TRBJ2-2, with D perhaps matching TRBD1 (5 bases). V dropped 5 bases and J dropped 0 bases, with 15 bases sitting between them. CDR1 and CDR2 (germline): KGHDR, SFDVKD. The CDR3 is made up of 17 amino acids. The DNA of the CDR3 is TGTGCCACCAGTGCCCACAGGTTTATAACGAACACCGGGGAGCTGTTTTTT. Translated, it gives CATSAHRFITNTGELFF.

This sequence joins TRBV27 and TRBJ2-1; D is uncertain. The V gene's germline CDR1 is MNHEY and CDR2 SMNVEV (reference sequence). The length of the CDR3 is 15 residues. Trimming took off 6 bases at V and 3 bases at J, with 15 bases between the two ends. The CDR3 spells CASSFGQDHYNEQFF. The CDR3 DNA sequence: TGTGCCAGCAGCTTTGGGCAGGATCACTACAATGAGCAGTTCTTC.

The table lists this clonotype with a few counts. CDR3 loop: CASSLMSAYEQYF. The CDR3 DNA reads as TGCGCCAGCAGCTTGATGTCTGCCTACGAGCAGTACTTC. The rearrangement links TRBV5-1 to TRBJ2-7; D is uncertain. The CDR3 has 13 amino acids. V lost 1 base to trimming and J lost 2 bases, with 7 bases between them. Germline values: CDR1 SGHRS, CDR2 YFSETQ.

J is TRBJ2-2 and V is TRBV7-2; no clear D. Germline V gene data show CDR1 as SGHTA and CDR2 as FQGNSA. The V gene lost 5 bases and the J gene lost 4 bases, with 17 bases spanning the gap. CDR3 length: 16 amino acids. CDR3 nucleotide sequence: TGTGCCAGCAGCACCCCCCCGACCTGGGGCACCGGGGAGCTGTTTTTT. Protein sequence: CASSTPPTWGTGELFF.

This clonotype occurred many times. The J gene is TRBJ2-1, the V gene TRBV5-1; 13 bases match TRBD2. V was pared by 4 bases and J by 4 bases, with 5 bases of the junction left unmatched. The CDR3 contains 16 residues. Germline V gives CDR1 SGHRS, CDR2 YFSETQ. The CDR3 coding sequence is TGCGCCAGCAGCCCAAGGACTAGCGGGAGATACAATGAGCAGTTCTTC. It is translated as CASSPRTSGRYNEQFF. Full variable domain (outside the CDR3, taken from reference TRBV5-1 and TRBJ2-1): KAGVTQTPRYLIKTRGQQVTLSCSPISGHRSVSWYQQTPGQGLQFLFEYFSETQRNKGNFPGRFSGRQFSNSRSEMNVSTLELGDSALYLCASSPRTSGRYNEQFFGPGTRLTVL.

This clonotype showed up just a few times. This rearrangement joins TRBV3-1 to TRBJ2-1; TRBD2 matches 7 bases. This CDR3 has 16 amino acids. Germline trimming cut 0 bases from V and 4 bases from J; bases unmatched to any gene: 6. Germline lookup yields CDR1 LGHDT and CDR2 YNNKEL (reference sequence). DNA for the CDR3: TGTGCCAGCAGCCAAGATCGCCTAGCGGTGTACAATGAGCAGTTCTTC. Translated, it gives CASSQDRLAVYNEQFF.

The chain employs TRBV7-9 and TRBJ1-3; TRBD1 matches at 8 bases. Germline CDR1 is SEHNR and CDR2 is FQNEAQ (reference sequence). With 3 bases clipped from V and 0 bases from J, the junction kept 7 bases outside the gene matches. CDR3 size: 17 residues. The CDR3 reads CASSFVGQASSGNTIYF. CDR3 in DNA: TGTGCCAGCAGCTTCGTGGGACAGGCTAGCTCTGGAAACACCATATATTTT.

The chain links TRBV3-1 to TRBJ2-1, with 11 nucleotides matching TRBD2. The CDR3 loop spans 15 amino acids. Trimming took 4 bases from V and 10 from J; bases not matched to a gene: 9. Germline V lookup: CDR1 LGHDT, CDR2 YNNKEL (reference sequence). CDR3 protein: CASSPRLAGSPEQFF. CDR3 coding DNA: TGTGCCAGCAGCCCTCGACTAGCGGGAAGCCCCGAGCAGTTCTTC.

This chain joins TRBV20-1 and TRBJ2-5; 8 nucleotides match TRBD2. This CDR3 is 13 amino acids long. The ends lost 3 bases at V and 13 bases at J; junction bases unmatched: 13. Germline V gives CDR1 DFQATT, CDR2 SNEGSKA (reference sequence). CDR3: CSASLSGSPDPYF. Written as DNA, the CDR3 is TGCAGTGCTAGCCTGAGCGGGAGCCCGGACCCGTACTTC.